The source of this T cell receptor (beta chain) is a study of yellow fever vaccine responses in identical twins (dated by TCRdb to the late 2010s). Looking at the study overall: Focusing on identical twins, the study followed the T cell clones that responded to the vaccine, and did so with precision. What the work shows at the level of the full study, not this receptor alone: According to the authors, the vaccine-induced T cell response in identical twins seemed to be partly convergent and partly specific to each individual.

Preparation of the library involved RT-PCR. This sample was sequenced with an Illumina HiSeq 2500. TCRdb reprocessing: public reads trimmed at Q25 with fastp, clones called with MiXCR, in-frame beta chains kept. Rows merge per CDR3 protein into single entries with the most common DNA and genes. The table for this sample lists about 10,000 distinct CDR3 sequences; 83% of them were counted only once. Approximately 2% of the sample is taken by the ten largest. As encoded in the germline V gene, CDR1 is SGHTA while CDR2 is FQGTGA. V loses 5 bases at its end and J loses 0 bases; junction bases beyond the gene matches: 5. There are 15 amino acids in the CDR3, from cysteine to phenylalanine inclusive. Of all the DNA, just the CDR3 is kept, 45 bases in frame from base 1. Turning to this clonotype: Its antigen specificity is not known. Base qualities are not recorded, but no much larger clone differs from it by a single base.

This material consisted of T cells from blood (PBMCs), unsorted or a sorted subset (not recorded which), taken before or after yellow fever vaccination (not recorded which). This TCR came from a woman between 18 and 30 years old who received the yellow fever vaccine. Donor details come from another sample of the same person, matched by shared clones. The receptor chain draws on TRBV7-3 and TRBJ2-3; TRBD2 agrees with 7 junctional bases. The encoded CDR3 is CASSLAESSTDTQYF. The DNA reads as follows: TGTGCCAGCAGCCTAGCGGAGTCAAGCACAGATACGCAGTATTTT.